This T cell receptor (beta chain) appears in the sequencing data of a study of blood T cell repertoires in COVID-19. For the study at large: The analysed material was cDNA or gDNA that came from T cells, B-cell-depleted T cells, or PBMCs.

The CDR3 sequence is 16 residues long. V shed 0 bases and J shed 3 bases, with 14 bases lying between them. From germline, CDR1 is MNHEY and CDR2 SVGAGI. Original handling: Quantification of nucleated cells was approximated via reference gene primer amplification. Libraries were prepared by immunoSEQ multiplex PCR; TCRdb keeps only in-frame clonotypes and omits some of them. The V and J calls and clone size come from that table; D and trimming were worked out from the DNA. The data show 85,000 to 100,000 clones, approximately 90% seen once. The chain carries TRBV6-5 and TRBJ2-5, with a possible D match to TRBD2 (5 bases). This receptor was identified in a middle-aged man with active or convalescent COVID-19. The sample taken for sequencing was peripheral blood. This chain's CDR3 is CASSYSSRIGEETQYF. CDR3 in DNA: TGTGCCAGCAGTTACTCAAGCAGGATCGGGGAAGAGACCCAGTACTTC.